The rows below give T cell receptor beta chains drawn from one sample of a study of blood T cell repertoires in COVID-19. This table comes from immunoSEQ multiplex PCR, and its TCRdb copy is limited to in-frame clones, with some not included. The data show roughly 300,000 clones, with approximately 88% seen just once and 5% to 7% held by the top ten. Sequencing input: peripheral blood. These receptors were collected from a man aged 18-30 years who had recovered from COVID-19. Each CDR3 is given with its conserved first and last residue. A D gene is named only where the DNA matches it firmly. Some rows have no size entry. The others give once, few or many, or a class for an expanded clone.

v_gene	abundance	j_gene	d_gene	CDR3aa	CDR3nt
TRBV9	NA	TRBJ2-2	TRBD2	CASSLGLAGGPTGELFF	TGTGCCAGCAGCTTGGGACTAGCGGGGGGGCCCACCGGGGAGCTGTTTTTT
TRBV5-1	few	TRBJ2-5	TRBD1	CASSTSPGQGKETQYF	TGCGCCAGCAGCACATCCCCGGGACAGGGCAAAGAGACCCAGTACTTC
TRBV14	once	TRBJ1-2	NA	CASSQDNNYGYTF	TGTGCCAGCAGCCAAGACAATAACTATGGCTACACCTTC
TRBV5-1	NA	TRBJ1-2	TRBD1	CASSGTGTYGYTF	TGCGCCAGCAGTGGGACAGGGACCTACGGCTACACCTTC
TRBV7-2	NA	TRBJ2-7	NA	CASSLEFLRPGEQYF	TGTGCCAGCAGCTTAGAGTTTCTCCGCCCCGGCGAGCAGTACTTC
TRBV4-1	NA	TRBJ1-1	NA	CASSHVSGDTEAFF	TGCGCCAGCAGTCATGTCTCAGGGGACACTGAAGCTTTCTTT
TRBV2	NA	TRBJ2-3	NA	CASGLPSTDTQYF	TGTGCCAGCGGACTACCTAGCACAGATACGCAGTATTTT
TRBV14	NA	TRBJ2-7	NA	CASSHLSSYEQYF	TGTGCCAGCAGCCATCTTAGCTCCTACGAGCAGTACTTC
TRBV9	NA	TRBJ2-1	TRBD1	CASSVALTGDPHEQFF	TGTGCCAGCAGCGTAGCTTTGACAGGGGACCCTCATGAGCAGTTCTTC
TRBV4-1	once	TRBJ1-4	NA	CASSPDSRVEGLFF	TGCGCCAGCAGCCCGGACAGTCGAGTTGAAGGGCTGTTTTTT
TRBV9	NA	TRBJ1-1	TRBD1	CASSEAGGTEAFF	TGTGCCAGCAGCGAGGCAGGGGGGACTGAAGCTTTCTTT
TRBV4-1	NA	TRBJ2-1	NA	CASSQDFGWAVNEQFF	TGCGCCAGCAGCCAAGATTTTGGGTGGGCAGTCAATGAGCAGTTCTTC
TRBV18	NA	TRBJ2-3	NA	CASSRTSTDTQYF	TGTGCCAGCTCCCGGACTAGCACAGATACGCAGTATTTT
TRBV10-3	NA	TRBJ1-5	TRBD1	CAIRRTGDGNQPQHF	TGTGCCATCAGGAGGACAGGGGACGGCAATCAGCCCCAGCATTTT
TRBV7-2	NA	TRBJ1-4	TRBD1	CASSYQGAGEKLFF	TGTGCCAGCAGCTACCAGGGGGCAGGGGAAAAACTGTTTTTT
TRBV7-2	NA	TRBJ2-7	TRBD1	CASSGTGSHYEQYF	TGTGCCAGCAGTGGGACAGGGTCACACTACGAGCAGTACTTC
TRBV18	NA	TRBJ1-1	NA	CASSPPAGSYGNTEAFF	TGTGCCAGCTCACCACCCGCAGGCTCGTACGGAAACACTGAAGCTTTCTTT
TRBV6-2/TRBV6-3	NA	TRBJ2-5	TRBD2	CASSYKAGGLQETQYF	TGTGCCAGCAGTTACAAAGCGGGGGGTTTACAAGAGACCCAGTACTTC
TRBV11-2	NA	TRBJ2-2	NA	CASSPPGMTGGELFF	TGTGCCAGCAGCCCCCCGGGAATGACGGGCGGGGAGCTGTTTTTT
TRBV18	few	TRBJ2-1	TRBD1	CASSPGQGYEQFF	TGTGCCAGCTCACCAGGACAGGGCTATGAGCAGTTCTTC
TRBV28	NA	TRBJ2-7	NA	CASSDQMVGYEQYF	TGTGCCAGCAGTGATCAAATGGTCGGCTACGAGCAGTACTTC